Each of the 29 T cell receptor beta chains below was sequenced from the same sample in a study of T cells in localized non-small cell lung cancer (dated by TCRdb to 2018 to 2020). The method was the immunoSEQ multiplex PCR assay. The table was pulled from immuneACCESS by TCRdb, which kept in-frame rearrangements only. Such tables lose some clones; where checked, under half of the loss comes from unresolved V genes, and the rest has no known cause. A total of over 70,000 clones appear in this sample, approximately 91% of them only once. The ten biggest clones cover over 3.5% of the sample. The specimen comprised PBMCs, sampled before any cancer treatment. The source is a woman aged 40-69 years with stage II squamous cell lung carcinoma.

As for this clone: Relative to the germline gene, one junction end is altered; a read error may explain this. CDR3 residues: CASSLGPTGGRETQYF. The DNA of the CDR3 is TGTGCCAGCAGTTTGGGACCCACAGGGGGCCGGGAGACCCAGTACTTC. This sequence joins TRBV5-8 and TRBJ2-5; TRBD1 agrees at 9 bases. CDR3 length: 16 amino acids. Germline V gives CDR1 SGHTS, CDR2 YDEGEE.

The J gene is TRBJ2-7, the V gene TRBV6-6; D remains unclear. The CDR3 is made up of 12 amino acids. Germline V gives CDR1 MNHNY, CDR2 SVGAGI (reference sequence). V was pared by 0 bases and J by 5 bases, with 5 bases between. The DNA of the CDR3 is TGTGCCAGCAGTTACTCGATGGACGAGCAGTACTTC. It encodes CASSYSMDEQYF.

The rearrangement joins TRBV5-3 to TRBJ1-5; TRBD1 aligns across 10 bases. TRBV5-3 is identified as an open reading frame with a role that is uncertain. V shed 1 base, J shed 6 bases, and the junction held 4 bases outside the gene matches. The CDR3 has 15 residues. This chain's CDR3 is CARSLRQGAAQPQHF. DNA for the CDR3: TGTGCCAGAAGCTTGCGACAGGGGGCAGCTCAGCCCCAGCATTTT.

This chain connects TRBV19 to TRBJ2-3; 12 bases align to TRBD2. The CDR3 is 15 amino acids. Trimming cost V 6 bases and J 5 bases; bases outside gene matches: 6. Germline V gene sequence: CDR1 LNHDA, CDR2 SQIVND (reference sequence). CDR3 DNA: TGTGCCAGTAGCGAGACTAGCGGGGGAATAGATACGCAGTATTTT. This sequence encodes CASSETSGGIDTQYF.

V and J are TRBV11-3 and TRBJ2-2; 8 nucleotides agree with TRBD2. Trimming took 4 bases from V and 3 from J; bases not matched to a gene: 7. Germline loops: CDR1 SGHNT, CDR2 YENEEA. CDR3 size: 16 residues. In DNA, the CDR3 is TGTGCCAGCAGCTCCAGTGTAGCGGGGTACACCGGGGAGCTGTTTTTT. Protein: CASSSSVAGYTGELFF.

The CDR3 loop is CASSLGGTAHNEQFF. DNA for the CDR3: TGTGCCAGCAGCTTGGGGGGGACGGCACACAATGAGCAGTTCTTC. The J gene is TRBJ2-1, the V gene TRBV13, with 7 positions matching TRBD2. V shed 3 bases, J shed 5 bases, and the junction held 7 bases outside the gene matches. This CDR3 is 15 amino acids long. The germline gives CDR1 PRHDT, CDR2 FYEKMQ (reference sequence).

This chain links TRBV5-6 with TRBJ1-5; D uncertain. Trimming left V 4 bases short and J 4 bases short, with 9 bases between. The CDR3 is made up of 13 amino acids. CDR1 is SGHDT and CDR2 is YYEEEE in the germline V gene. CDR3 sequence (DNA): TGTGCCAGCAGCCCGGGTCCTAATCAGCCCCAGCATTTT. Encoded protein: CASSPGPNQPQHF.

The count of this clone is one. This chain connects TRBV6-5 to TRBJ1-1; TRBD1 is a possible D gene (6 bases). The length of the CDR3 is 15 residues. Trimming shortened V by 7 bases and J by 0 bases, and 15 bases separated the two germline ends. Germline V gene data show CDR1 as MNHEY and CDR2 as SVGAGI. The CDR3 DNA follows: TGTGCCAGCAAAAAGACAGGACTAATGAACACTGAAGCTTTCTTT. Its protein is CASKKTGLMNTEAFF.

The genes are TRBV15 and TRBJ1-5; TRBD1 is a possible D gene (5 bases). V lost 3 bases to trimming and J lost 7 bases, with 13 bases between them. The CDR3 spans 14 residues. Looked up from germline, CDR1 is LNHNV and CDR2 is YYDKDF (reference sequence). Written as DNA, the CDR3 is TGTGCCACCAGCAGGAGGGGTTTTGGACAGCCCCAGCATTTT. This sequence encodes CATSRRGFGQPQHF. Supplemented by reference TRBV15 and TRBJ1-5, the full variable domain reads DAMVIQNPRYQVTQFGKPVTLSCSQTLNHNVMYWYQQKSSQAPKLLFHYYDKDFNNEADTPDNFQSRRPNTSFCFLDIRSPGLGDTAMYLCATSRRGFGQPQHFGDGTRLSIL.

The chain couples TRBV19 to TRBJ1-2; 7 positions agree with TRBD1. Germline V gene lookup returns CDR1 LNHDA and CDR2 SQIVND (reference sequence). The CDR3 has 16 amino acids. The V gene end was trimmed by 4 bases and the J gene end by 4 bases; junction bases not matched to a gene: 12. This CDR3 reads CASSTGQDLSLYGYTF. The CDR3, as DNA: TGTGCCAGTAGTACAGGACAGGACCTATCGCTCTATGGCTACACCTTC.

This chain connects TRBV28 to TRBJ1-2, with 8 nucleotides matching TRBD1. This CDR3 has 15 amino acids. CDR1 and CDR2 (germline): MDHEN, SYDVKM. Losses at the gene ends were 1 base for V and 8 bases for J; bases not matched to a gene: 9. In nucleotides, the CDR3 is TGTGCCAGCAGTTTATCGGGACAGGTCCTGGGGGGCTACACCTTC. Its protein product is CASSLSGQVLGGYTF.

V and J are TRBV5-1 and TRBJ1-1, with TRBD1 as a possible D gene (6 bases). V was pared by 5 bases and J by 0 bases, with 8 bases between. The CDR3 length is 13 residues. The V gene's germline CDR1 is SGHRS and CDR2 YFSETQ. The CDR3 nucleotides read TGCGCCAGCAGACAGGGCTTGAACACTGAAGCTTTCTTT. Amino acids: CASRQGLNTEAFF.

The CDR3 sequence: CASSLALSGGAFNEQFF. The CDR3 coding sequence is TGTGCCAGCAGCTTAGCCCTTAGCGGGGGGGCCTTCAATGAGCAGTTCTTC. V and J are TRBV7-9 and TRBJ2-1, with TRBD2 identical over 11 bases. This CDR3 has 17 residues. Germline lookup yields CDR1 SEHNR and CDR2 FQNEAQ (reference sequence). With 0 bases clipped from V and 6 bases from J, the junction kept 7 bases outside the gene matches.

This chain links TRBV5-4 with TRBJ2-3; TRBD2 agrees at 12 bases. The CDR3 extends over 14 amino acids. The V segment lost 9 bases and the J segment 8 bases; nucleotides outside the gene matches: 10. Germline-derived CDR1 and CDR2 are SGHNT and YYREEE (reference sequence). The CDR3 DNA is TGTGCCACCGGGACTAGCGGGTCTATAGGTACGCAGTATTTT. Residues: CATGTSGSIGTQYF.

This clone was seen only once. This sequence joins TRBV2 and TRBJ2-3; D is unclear. This CDR3 has 12 amino acids. Germline assignment: CDR1 SNHLY and CDR2 FYNNEI. Trimming left V 2 bases short and J 4 bases short, with 4 bases between. The CDR3 DNA reads TGTGCCAGCAGTGAACATCCAGATACGCAGTATTTT. Its translation: CASSEHPDTQYF.

The gene calls are TRBV7-8 and TRBJ2-7, with no clear D. The CDR3 contains 12 residues. Germline CDR1 reads SGHVS; CDR2 reads FQNEAQ. Trimming took off 7 bases at V and 0 bases at J, with 7 bases between the two ends. CDR3 nucleotide sequence: TGTGCCAGCACCTCCTCCTCCTACGAGCAGTACTTC. Translated, it gives CASTSSSYEQYF. Filled out from reference TRBV7-8 and TRBJ2-7, the complete variable domain reads GAGVSQSPRYKVAKRGQDVALRCDPISGHVSLFWYQQALGQGPEFLTYFQNEAQLDKSGLPSDRFFAERPEGSVSTLKIQRTQQEDSAVYLCASTSSSYEQYFGPGTRLTVT.

V gene TRBV19 combines with J gene TRBJ2-1; 15 bases are a match to TRBD2. Germline-derived CDR1 and CDR2 are LNHDA and SQIVND (reference sequence). V lost 4 bases to trimming and J lost 8 bases; unmatched junction nucleotides: 3. This CDR3 comprises 15 residues. Here the CDR3 DNA reads TGTGCCAGTAGTAGGGGACTAGCGGGGGGCGATGAGCAGTTCTTC. It specifies CASSRGLAGGDEQFF. Variable domain in full (rest from reference TRBV19 and TRBJ2-1): DGGITQSPKYLFRKEGQNVTLSCEQNLNHDAMYWYRQDPGQGLRLIYYSQIVNDFQKGDIAEGYSVSREKKESFPLTVTSAQKNPTAFYLCASSRGLAGGDEQFFGPGTRLTVL.

This chain connects TRBV9 to TRBJ2-7; 9 bases map to TRBD1. This CDR3 spans 14 amino acids. V lost 0 bases, J lost 4 bases, and 2 bases stayed unmatched. Germline V gene data show CDR1 as SGDLS and CDR2 as YYNGEE. The CDR3, as DNA: TGTGCCAGCAGCGTAGACGGACAGGGGTACGAGCAGTACTTC. Protein sequence: CASSVDGQGYEQYF.

This chain joins TRBV4-1 and TRBJ1-2; D is perhaps TRBD1 (5 bases). This CDR3 is 16 amino acids long. Germline assignment: CDR1 MGHRA and CDR2 YSYEKL. Deletions cut 0 bases from V and 6 bases from J, with 17 bases between. CDR3 bases: TGCGCCAGCAGCCAAGAAGGGGTTGGGAGGGTAAATGGCTACACCTTC. This sequence encodes CASSQEGVGRVNGYTF.

V usage is TRBV6-1 and J usage is TRBJ1-5; 8 bases agree with TRBD1. The CDR3 has 15 residues. J gave up 1 base and V 4 bases, and 3 bases lay outside the gene matches. CDR1 and CDR2 (germline): MNHNS, SASEGT. In DNA form, the CDR3 reads TGTGCCAGCAGTGCTACAGGGGGGAGCAATCAGCCCCAGCATTTT. Protein product: CASSATGGSNQPQHF.

V is TRBV7-6 and J is TRBJ2-3, with D possibly being TRBD2 (5 bases). The V gene's germline CDR1 is SGHVS and CDR2 FNYEAQ. CDR3 length: 18 amino acids. Deletions cut 3 bases from V and 1 base from J, with 20 bases between. The DNA of the CDR3 is TGTGCCAGCAGCTTGAATGGAGCGGCCGATTTCCGCACAGATACGCAGTATTTT. It is translated as CASSLNGAADFRTDTQYF.

The chain has TRBV5-1 and TRBJ1-2; the match to TRBD1 covers 7 bases. CDR3 length: 13 amino acids. Germline-derived CDR1 and CDR2 are SGHRS and YFSETQ. V gave up 4 bases and J gave up 8 bases; unmatched junction bases: 8. DNA of the CDR3: TGCGCCAGCAGCGTCGGACAGGCGATGGGCTACACCTTC. Amino acids: CASSVGQAMGYTF.

This chain joins TRBV6-6 and TRBJ2-2; TRBD1 aligns across 11 bases. With V trimmed by 2 bases and J by 16 bases, 6 bases remained unmatched. CDR3 length: 13 amino acids. The germline V gene has CDR1 MNHNY and CDR2 SVGAGI (reference sequence). This CDR3 is CASSYKGQGAWFF. The CDR3 DNA reads TGTGCCAGCAGTTACAAAGGACAGGGGGCTTGGTTTTTT.

The J gene is TRBJ2-1, the V gene TRBV7-8, with a possible D match to TRBD1 (5 bases). The CDR3 sequence is 14 residues long. Trimming stripped 2 bases from V and 7 bases from J, with 12 bases between. Germline V gene data show CDR1 as SGHVS and CDR2 as FQNEAQ. The CDR3: CASSLNGRDNEQFF. The CDR3 coding sequence is TGTGCCAGCAGCTTAAATGGCAGGGATAATGAGCAGTTCTTC.

V is TRBV5-6 and J is TRBJ2-5; D gene unclear. Germline assignment: CDR1 SGHDT and CDR2 YYEEEE. This CDR3 contains 16 residues. V was pared by 0 bases and J by 5 bases, with 17 bases between. The DNA for the CDR3 is TGTGCCAGCAGCTTGGGTGCTTGGCCCACCTGGGAGACCCAGTACTTC. It translates to CASSLGAWPTWETQYF.

This sequence joins TRBV5-1 and TRBJ2-7; TRBD2 matches at 13 bases. V was clipped by 2 bases and J by 6 bases; unmatched bases: 5. The germline V gene has CDR1 SGHRS and CDR2 YFSETQ. The CDR3 consists of 15 residues. The CDR3 loop reads CASSLGGLAGAEQYF. For the CDR3, the DNA is TGCGCCAGCAGCTTAGGAGGACTAGCGGGAGCCGAGCAGTACTTC.

The CDR3 sequence: CASSEGLGDARGYTF. The CDR3 coding sequence is TGTGCCAGCAGTGAAGGATTGGGCGACGCCCGGGGCTACACCTTC. The rearrangement links TRBV6-1 to TRBJ1-2; D call uncertain. Germline V lookup: CDR1 MNHNS, CDR2 SASEGT. This CDR3 region has 15 residues. V lost 1 base, J lost 8 bases, and 17 bases lay in between.

The J gene is TRBJ2-1, the V gene TRBV11-2; 10 bases align to TRBD2. The CDR3 extends over 18 amino acids. Germline values: CDR1 SGHAT, CDR2 FQNNGV. The junction had 7 bases not matched to a gene; V was cut back by 1 base and J by 1 base. The CDR3: CASSLGSSGRSSYNEQFF. The CDR3 bases are TGTGCCAGCAGCTTAGGGAGTAGCGGGAGGTCTTCCTACAATGAGCAGTTCTTC.

The chain carries TRBV13 and TRBJ2-1, with 9 bases lining up with TRBD1. V was clipped by 1 base and J by 6 bases; unmatched bases: 7. The length of the CDR3 is 16 residues. Germline V CDR1 and CDR2: PRHDT, FYEKMQ (reference sequence). DNA for the CDR3: TGTGCCAGCAGCTTAGTGCTCGGACAGGGGAGCAATGAGCAGTTCTTC. It translates to CASSLVLGQGSNEQFF.